The T cell receptor beta chain under discussion was sequenced for a study of T cells in localized non-small cell lung cancer. Overall study results and limits: Heterogeneity remains possible, as sequencing covered one tumor region only. In adjacent lung appeared a median around 62 of the top 100 tumor clones. Patients showing higher blood T cell density tended to see longer overall survival. T cell clonality was highest in uninvolved adjacent lung, above tumor.

By share, this clone counts as medium-sized. Antigen specificity is unknown. Method: immunoSEQ multiplex PCR; TCRdb's copy keeps in-frame clones and lacks some. The data show around 35,000 clones, with around 93% seen just once and 7.9% held by the top ten. The CDR3 has 14 amino acids. The germline CDR1 and CDR2 sequences are SGHVS and FQNEAQ. V lost 5 bases and J lost 6, with 16 bases in between. This TCR derives from a female donor at least 60 years old with stage I lung adenocarcinoma. The sequenced sample was peripheral blood, obtained before any cancer treatment. This chain uses TRBV7-8 with TRBJ1-1; D remains ambiguous. CDR3 bases: TGTGCCAGCAGCCCAGAGTTAAGGGTCCCTGAAGCTTTCTTT. As protein: CASSPELRVPEAFF.